This record covers a single T cell receptor (beta chain). V lost 9 bases, J lost 6 bases, and 11 bases stayed unmatched. Per germline, CDR1 LNHDA and CDR2 SQIVND (reference sequence). There are 14 residues in the CDR3. This entry is derived from a study of cytomegalovirus exposure and HLA in healthy donors. Primers: 60 Vbeta forward and 13 Jbeta reverse. TCRdb keeps only in-frame clones here, not all; method: immunoSEQ multiplex PCR. The table includes fewer than 120,000 clones, about 73% detected once. This chain connects TRBV19 to TRBJ2-3; TRBD2 agrees at 8 bases. The origin of this receptor is a woman aged 30 to 39 in good health and CMV-seronegative. Sequenced input: PBMCs. CDR3 region: CASGGGPSWDTQYF. In DNA form, the CDR3 reads TGTGCCAGCGGGGGGGGGCCATCATGGGATACGCAGTATTTT.